One sample yielded the 13 T cell receptor beta chains listed below, sequenced in a study of blood T cell repertoires in COVID-19. TCRdb's table, derived via immunoSEQ multiplex PCR, lists solely in-frame clones and lacks some. The sample has 300,000 to 400,000 clones, over 85% seen once. The sequenced sample was PBMCs or T cells enriched from blood (not recorded which). The receptors come from a man aged 55 to 70 who had recovered from COVID-19.

The rearrangement links TRBV2 to TRBJ2-1; 7 nucleotides match TRBD2. Germline CDR1 is SNHLY and CDR2 is FYNNEI. CDR3 length equals 15 residues. Losses at the gene ends were 4 bases for V and 0 bases for J; bases not matched to a gene: 3. This CDR3 reads CASSVLAASYNEQFF. CDR3 DNA sequence: TGTGCCAGCAGTGTTCTAGCGGCCTCCTACAATGAGCAGTTCTTC.

This rearrangement joins TRBV6-5 to TRBJ1-2, with 10 nucleotides matching TRBD1. The CDR3 contains 14 residues. The junction had 8 bases not matched to a gene; V was cut back by 6 bases and J by 7 bases. CDR1 is MNHEY, CDR2 SVGAGI, per germline. This CDR3 is CASSRTGGGSGYTF. CDR3 in DNA: TGTGCCAGCAGCCGGACAGGGGGTGGTTCTGGCTACACCTTC.

A few counts support this clone. V usage is TRBV6-5 and J usage is TRBJ2-1; TRBD2 is a possible D gene (6 bases). The germline V gene encodes CDR1 MNHEY and CDR2 SVGAGI. This CDR3 has 14 residues. V lost 4 bases to trimming and J lost 8 bases, with 15 bases between them. The CDR3 here is CASSSLATSDEQFF. CDR3 coding DNA: TGTGCCAGCAGTTCACTAGCTACATCGGATGAGCAGTTCTTC.

The genes are TRBV13 and TRBJ1-1; the D gene is possibly TRBD1 (6 bases). The ends were cut back, 5 bases at V and 1 base at J, with 11 bases in the middle. There are 14 residues in the CDR3. CDR1 and CDR2 from the germline V gene are PRHDT and FYEKMQ (reference sequence). CDR3 DNA sequence: TGTGCCAGCAGCCGGGGGGGGCCGAACACTGAAGCTTTCTTT. It translates to CASSRGGPNTEAFF.

This clone has only one observation. The V call is TRBV7-3, the J call TRBJ2-2; 8 nucleotides match TRBD2. The CDR3 is made up of 16 amino acids. From germline, CDR1 is SGHTA and CDR2 FQGTGA. V dropped 2 bases and J dropped 6; count of bases not matched to a gene: 8. This CDR3 is CASSLVVPGLAGELFF. The CDR3 DNA reads TGTGCCAGCAGCTTAGTGGTCCCGGGACTAGCCGGGGAGCTGTTTTTT.

This chain uses TRBV7-8 with TRBJ1-1, with a weak D call TRBD1 (6 bases). CDR3 length equals 12 residues. V lost 5 bases, J lost 7 bases, and 11 bases lay in between. Germline values: CDR1 SGHVS, CDR2 FQNEAQ. CDR3 region: CASSLRGGEAFF. The CDR3 bases are TGTGCCAGCAGCCTTAGAGGGGGTGAAGCTTTCTTT.

V and J are TRBV7-2 and TRBJ1-2; D may be TRBD1 (6 bases). The CDR3 contains 15 residues. V shed 1 base and J shed 3 bases, with 12 bases lying between them. Germline CDR1 and CDR2: SGHTA and FQGNSA. CDR3 region: CASSLGIRGDYGYTF. Written as DNA, the CDR3 is TGTGCCAGCAGCTTAGGTATCAGGGGTGACTATGGCTACACCTTC. Full variable domain (missing parts from reference TRBV7-2 and TRBJ1-2): GAGVSQSPSNKVTEKGKDVELRCDPISGHTALYWYRQSLGQGLEFLIYFQGNSAPDKSGLPSDRFSAERTGGSVSTLTIQRTQQEDSAVYLCASSLGIRGDYGYTFGSGTRLTVV.

The gene calls are TRBV30 and TRBJ1-2, with TRBD1 as a possible D gene (6 bases). The CDR3 consists of 15 residues. Germline V gene sequence: CDR1 GTSNPN, CDR2 SVGIG (reference sequence). V lost 2 bases to trimming and J lost 6 bases, with 19 bases between them. CDR3 in DNA: TGTGCCTGGAGTAATGGACAGTACCTATCTGATGGCTACACCTTC. Translating gives CAWSNGQYLSDGYTF. The entire variable domain, with the rest obtained from reference TRBV30 and TRBJ1-2, is as follows: SQTIHQWPATLVQPVGSPLSLECTVEGTSNPNLYWYRQAAGRGLQLLFYSVGIGQISSEVPQNLSASRPQDRQFILSSKKLLLSDSGFYLCAWSNGQYLSDGYTFGSGTRLTVV.

This clone occurred once. The V and J genes are TRBV25-1 and TRBJ2-2; the D is unclear. V was clipped by 3 bases and J by 5 bases, with 13 bases between them. Germline V CDR1 and CDR2: MGHDK, SYGVNS. This CDR3 is 15 amino acids long. DNA for the CDR3: TGTGCCAGCAGTGAGAGTGACAAACGGACCGGGGAGCTGTTTTTT. It yields the protein CASSESDKRTGELFF.

J is TRBJ2-7 and V is TRBV7-2; 11 bases map to TRBD2. The J segment lost 4 bases and the V segment lost 1 base, leaving 6 bases of the junction unmatched. The CDR3 runs 16 residues. CDR1 SGHTA and CDR2 FQGNSA come from the germline V gene. CDR3: CASSLDSGTSGYEQYF. The CDR3, as DNA: TGTGCCAGCAGCTTAGATAGCGGGACTAGCGGTTACGAGCAGTACTTC.

The chain links TRBV12-5 to TRBJ2-7; maybe TRBD1 (6 bases). This CDR3 contains 23 residues. Germline values: CDR1 LGHNT, CDR2 FRNRAP. V was clipped by 0 bases and J by 2 bases, with 35 bases between them. DNA for the CDR3: TGTGCTAGTGGTTTGGTACTCGCCACACTACAGGGAAATGCAGCGTCCCGACCCTACGAGCAGTACTTC. Translation: CASGLVLATLQGNAASRPYEQYF.

The genes are TRBV5-4 and TRBJ2-1, with 10 bases fitting TRBD2. The CDR3 totals 18 residues. The ends lost 4 bases at V and 7 bases at J; junction bases unmatched: 17. The germline gives CDR1 SGHNT, CDR2 YYREEE (reference sequence). This CDR3 is CASSPDRVSLAGLNEQFF. CDR3 nucleotide sequence: TGTGCCAGCAGCCCGGACAGGGTATCACTAGCGGGACTTAATGAGCAGTTCTTC.

The CDR3 bases are TGTGCCACCAGCAGCCTGCAAGGACTAGCGGAGTACAATGAGCAGTTCTTC. This encodes CATSSLQGLAEYNEQFF. V is TRBV15 and J is TRBJ2-1; 10 bases map to TRBD2. The CDR3 loop spans 17 amino acids. The V and J ends lost 3 bases and 4 bases, in that order; junction bases with no gene match: 9. CDR1 LNHNV and CDR2 YYDKDF come from the germline V gene (reference sequence).